The TCR beta chain described here comes from a study of cytomegalovirus exposure and HLA in healthy donors. Study context: The 90 to 150 validation repertoires matched the 600 to 700 first-cohort repertoires in platform, a later analysis reported. Overall study findings and caveats: Over 150 TCR beta chains were listed as cytomegalovirus-associated. A later analysis found first-cohort TCR clusters tended to co-occur in the 90 to 150 validation repertoires.

The germline CDR1 and CDR2 sequences are MDHEN and SYDVKM. The V and J ends lost 4 bases and 10 bases respectively, with 14 bases between them. The CDR3 loop spans 13 amino acids. Regarding this clone: The antigen is unknown.

The repertoire was sequenced with immunoSEQ multiplex PCR; TCRdb's copy has only in-frame clones and lacks some. The sample lists about 73,000 clones, roughly 89% occurring once. This TCR derives from a woman aged 18-30 years in good health and CMV-seropositive. V and J are TRBV28 and TRBJ2-1; TRBD2 is a possible D gene (6 bases). The sample consisted of PBMCs. Here the CDR3 reads CASSSGSRREQFF. The DNA of the CDR3 is TGTGCCAGCAGTTCCGGGAGTAGAAGGGAGCAGTTCTTC.